This entry is about one T cell receptor beta chain. Its antigen is unknown. This sample is part of a study of cytomegalovirus exposure and HLA in healthy donors. CDR1 is MNHEY and CDR2 is SVGAGI in the germline V gene. The V end was cut by 2 bases, the J end by 3 bases, with 16 bases between. This CDR3 comprises 16 residues. The study ran its PCR with 60 Vbeta and 13 Jbeta primers. Sequencing used immunoSEQ multiplex PCR; TCRdb keeps in-frame clones, though not all of them. The sample contains approximately 150,000 clones, more than 75% of which appear only once. General study results and limits: Listed as cytomegalovirus-associated were 164 TCR beta chains. Later analysis indicated greater clonal expansion among HLA-associated TCR beta chains than among equally common other chains. In all likelihood, a cluster of highly shared sequence variants was a sequencing artifact.

This rearrangement joins TRBV6-5 to TRBJ1-1; D is possibly TRBD1 (6 bases). The TCR was taken from a woman between 18 and 29 years old in good health and CMV-seropositive. The sample consisted of PBMCs. The CDR3 coding sequence is TGTGCCAGCAGTTACGAGGGGACACCCGGGGACACTGAAGCTTTCTTT. This gives the protein CASSYEGTPGDTEAFF.